The text below deals with one T cell receptor beta chain. Its antigen is currently unknown. Since all of the isolated RNA was reverse transcribed, expressed TCRB transcripts were what got sequenced. The method was immunoSEQ multiplex PCR; TCRdb's version includes in-frame clones alone and lacks a portion of them. The repertoire consists of roughly 340,000 clones, with about 13% occurring once and the leading ten covering 0.015%. The sample belongs to a study of beta chain features in type 1 diabetes. Study observations and caveats: All four CD4+ subsets from Type 1 diabetes patients carried moderately but significantly shorter TCRB CDR3s. TCRB rearrangement may or may not be influenced by HLA type; here this remained unresolved. Naive, central memory and regulatory TCRB repertoires appeared more similar among patients than healthy donors.

Stem cell-like memory, regulatory, central memory and naive CD4+ cells were sorted via CD45RO/CCR7/CD25/CD127/CD95/CD27. The germline V gene encodes CDR1 SGHVS and CDR2 FQNEAQ. The V gene lost 3 bases and the J gene lost 0 bases, with 15 bases spanning the gap. The CDR3 loop spans 16 amino acids. This sequence was found in a young woman with type 1 diabetes. Sequenced input: naive CD4+ T cells from blood. The chain employs TRBV7-8 and TRBJ2-7, with D perhaps matching TRBD2 (6 bases). CDR3 in DNA: TGTGCCAGCAGCTTTCCTGGGAGGCGGATCTCCTACGAGCAGTACTTC. This codes for CASSFPGRRISYEQYF.